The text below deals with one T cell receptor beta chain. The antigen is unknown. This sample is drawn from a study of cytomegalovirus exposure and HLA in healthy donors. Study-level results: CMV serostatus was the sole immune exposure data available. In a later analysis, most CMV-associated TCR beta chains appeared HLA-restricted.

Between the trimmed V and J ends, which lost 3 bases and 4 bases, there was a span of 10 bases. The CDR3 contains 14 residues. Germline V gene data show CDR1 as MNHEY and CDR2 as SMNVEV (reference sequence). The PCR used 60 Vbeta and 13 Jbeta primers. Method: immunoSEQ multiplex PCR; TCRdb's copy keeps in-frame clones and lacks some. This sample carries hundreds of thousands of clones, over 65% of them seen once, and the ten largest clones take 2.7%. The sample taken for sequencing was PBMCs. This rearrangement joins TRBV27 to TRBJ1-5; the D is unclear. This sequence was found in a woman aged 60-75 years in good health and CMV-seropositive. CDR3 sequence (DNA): TGTGCCAGCAGTTTTTGGGGAGGTAATCAGCCCCAGCATTTT. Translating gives CASSFWGGNQPQHF.